The entry below describes one TCR beta chain. The data originate from a study of long-term antiretroviral therapy in people with HIV. A v3.0 immunoSEQ assay was performed at survey level. Sequenced by immunoSEQ multiplex PCR; TCRdb stores in-frame clones only, minus some. The table lists roughly 30,000 clones, approximately 83% of them singletons. CDR3 length: 17 residues. Germline CDR1 is LNHNV and CDR2 is YYDKDF (reference sequence). V lost 8 bases, J lost 7 bases, and 18 bases stayed unmatched. Material: unsorted PBMCs, obtained 0.8 years before starting antiretroviral therapy. The sequence derives from a man younger than 30 with HIV. This chain uses TRBV15 with TRBJ2-1; 9 bases line up with TRBD2. The CDR3 sequence: CATEALAGEGRGNEQFF. The CDR3 DNA reads TGTGCCACCGAAGCCTTAGCGGGAGAGGGGAGGGGGAATGAGCAGTTCTTC.